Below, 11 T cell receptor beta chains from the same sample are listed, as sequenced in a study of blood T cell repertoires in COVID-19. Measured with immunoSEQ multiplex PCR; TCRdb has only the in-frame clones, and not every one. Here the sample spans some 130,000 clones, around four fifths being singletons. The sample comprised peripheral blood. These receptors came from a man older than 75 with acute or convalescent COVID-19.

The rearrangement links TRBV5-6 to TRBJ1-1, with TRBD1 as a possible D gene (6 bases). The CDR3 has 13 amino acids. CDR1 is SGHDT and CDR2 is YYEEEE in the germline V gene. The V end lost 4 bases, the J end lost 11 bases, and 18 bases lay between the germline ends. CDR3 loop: CASSPAGGAGAFF. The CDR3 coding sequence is TGTGCCAGCAGCCCCGCGGGGGGGGCCGGGGCTTTCTTT.

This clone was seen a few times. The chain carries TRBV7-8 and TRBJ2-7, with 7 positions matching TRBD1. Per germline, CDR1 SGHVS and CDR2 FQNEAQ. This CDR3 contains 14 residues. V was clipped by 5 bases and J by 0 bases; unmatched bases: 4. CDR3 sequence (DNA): TGTGCCAGCAGCCTTACAGGGGTCTCCTACGAGCAGTACTTC. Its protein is CASSLTGVSYEQYF.

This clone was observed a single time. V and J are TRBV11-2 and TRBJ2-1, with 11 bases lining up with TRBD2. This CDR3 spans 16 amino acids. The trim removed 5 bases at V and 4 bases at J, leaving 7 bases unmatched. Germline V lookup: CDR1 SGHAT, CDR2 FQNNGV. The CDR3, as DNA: TGTGCCAGCAGCCTACGACTAGCGGGGCCTTACAATGAGCAGTTCTTC. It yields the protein CASSLRLAGPYNEQFF.

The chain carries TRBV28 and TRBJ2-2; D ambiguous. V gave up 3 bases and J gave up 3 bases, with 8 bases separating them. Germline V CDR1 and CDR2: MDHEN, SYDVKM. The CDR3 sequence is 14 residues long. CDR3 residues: CASSLSGYTGELFF. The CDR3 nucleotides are TGTGCCAGCAGTTTGTCCGGGTACACCGGGGAGCTGTTTTTT. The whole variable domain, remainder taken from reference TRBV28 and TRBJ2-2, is DVKVTQSSRYLVKRTGEKVFLECVQDMDHENMFWYRQDPGLGLRLIYFSYDVKMKEKGDIPEGYSVSREKKERFSLILESASTNQTSMYLCASSLSGYTGELFFGEGSRLTVL.

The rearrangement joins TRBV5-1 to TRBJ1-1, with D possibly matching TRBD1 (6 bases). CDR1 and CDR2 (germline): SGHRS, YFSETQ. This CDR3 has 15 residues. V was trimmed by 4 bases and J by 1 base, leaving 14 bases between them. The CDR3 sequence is CASSPTPRGNTEAFF. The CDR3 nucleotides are TGCGCCAGCAGCCCAACCCCCAGGGGGAACACTGAAGCTTTCTTT.

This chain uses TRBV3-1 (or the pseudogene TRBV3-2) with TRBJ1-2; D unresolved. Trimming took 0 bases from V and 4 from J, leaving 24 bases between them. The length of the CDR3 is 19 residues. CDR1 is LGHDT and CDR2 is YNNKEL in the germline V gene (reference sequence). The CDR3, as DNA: TGTGCCAGCAGCCAAGAGGTCGACAAATTGGGGAAGAGGGTCTATGGCTACACCTTC. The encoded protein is CASSQEVDKLGKRVYGYTF.

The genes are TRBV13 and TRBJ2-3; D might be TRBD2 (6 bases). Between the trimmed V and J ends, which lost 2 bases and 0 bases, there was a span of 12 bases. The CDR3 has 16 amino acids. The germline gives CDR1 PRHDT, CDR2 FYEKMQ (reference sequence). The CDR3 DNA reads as TGTGCCAGCAGCTTAAGGGCGGGGCCTAGCACAGATACGCAGTATTTT. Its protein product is CASSLRAGPSTDTQYF.

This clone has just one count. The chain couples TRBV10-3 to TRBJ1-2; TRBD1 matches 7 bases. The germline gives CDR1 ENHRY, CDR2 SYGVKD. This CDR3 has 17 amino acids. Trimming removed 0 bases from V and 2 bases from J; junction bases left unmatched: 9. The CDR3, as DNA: TGTGCCATCAGTGAGTCGGGGGTGACAGGGTTGAACTATGGCTACACCTTC. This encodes CAISESGVTGLNYGYTF.

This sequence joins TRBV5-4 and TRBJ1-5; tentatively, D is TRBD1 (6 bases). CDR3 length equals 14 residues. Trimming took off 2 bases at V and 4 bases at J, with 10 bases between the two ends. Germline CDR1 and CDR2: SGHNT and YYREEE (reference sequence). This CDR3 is CASSFGGANQPQHF. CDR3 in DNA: TGTGCCAGCAGCTTTGGGGGGGCGAATCAGCCCCAGCATTTT.

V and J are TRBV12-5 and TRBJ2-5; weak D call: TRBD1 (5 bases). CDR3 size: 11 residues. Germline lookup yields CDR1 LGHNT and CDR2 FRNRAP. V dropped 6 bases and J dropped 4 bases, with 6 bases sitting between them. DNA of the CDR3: TGTGCTAGTGGGCAGGGAGAGACCCAGTACTTC. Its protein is CASGQGETQYF.

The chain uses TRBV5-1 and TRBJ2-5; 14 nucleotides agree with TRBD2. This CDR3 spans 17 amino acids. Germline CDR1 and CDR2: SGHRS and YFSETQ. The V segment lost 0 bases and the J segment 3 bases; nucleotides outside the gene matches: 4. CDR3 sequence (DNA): TGCGCCAGCAGCTTGGGACTAGCGGGGGGGCTAGAAGAGACCCAGTACTTC. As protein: CASSLGLAGGLEETQYF.